Each of the 29 T cell receptor beta chains below was sequenced from the same sample in a study of T cell changes during pregnancy in multiple sclerosis. Method: immunoSEQ multiplex PCR; TCRdb's copy keeps in-frame clones and lacks some. Of tens of thousands of clones listed, more than 85% are singletons. This specimen was peripheral blood, taken before pregnancy. The receptors were gathered from a female donor with multiple sclerosis, enrolled in a pregnancy study.

The chain employs TRBV28 and TRBJ1-2; no clear D. CDR3 length: 15 amino acids. The germline gives CDR1 MDHEN, CDR2 SYDVKM. The germline V and J ends were trimmed by 4 bases and 6 bases, with 18 bases remaining between them. CDR3 bases: TGTGCCAGCAGTTCCCACGGGAGGTTTCTGGATGGCTACACCTTC. Its translation: CASSSHGRFLDGYTF.

This clone has only a few counts. The rearrangement joins TRBV6-5 to TRBJ1-1; D gene uncertain. The CDR3 runs 16 residues. Trimming cost V 2 bases and J 4 bases, with 17 bases left between them. CDR1 MNHEY and CDR2 SVGAGI come from the germline V gene. The CDR3 is CASSYRHLEGSTEAFF. The CDR3 coding sequence is TGTGCCAGCAGTTACAGGCACTTAGAGGGTAGCACTGAAGCTTTCTTT.

The chain combines TRBV6-6 with TRBJ1-4; 9 nucleotides align to TRBD1. This CDR3 has 15 residues. Trimming cost V 4 bases and J 8 bases; bases outside gene matches: 8. The germline CDR1 and CDR2 sequences are MNHNY and SVGAGI (reference sequence). The CDR3: CASSSGTGIGEKLFF. The CDR3 DNA follows: TGTGCCAGCAGTTCTGGGACAGGGATAGGGGAAAAACTGTTTTTT.

The V call is TRBV14, the J call TRBJ2-5; D is undetermined. CDR1 and CDR2 from the germline V gene are SGHDN and FVKESK. The V gene lost 0 bases and the J gene lost 3 bases, with 11 bases spanning the gap. The CDR3 is made up of 15 amino acids. The CDR3, as DNA: TGTGCCAGCAGCCAAGATCTGAGCACAGAAGAGACCCAGTACTTC. Encoded protein: CASSQDLSTEETQYF. The whole variable domain, filled in from reference TRBV14 and TRBJ2-5, reads EAGVTQFPSHSVIEKGQTVTLRCDPISGHDNLYWYRRVMGKEIKFLLHFVKESKQDESGMPNNRFLAERTGGTYSTLKVQPAELEDSGVYFCASSQDLSTEETQYFGPGTRLLVL.

In this sample, this clone turned up once. The rearrangement joins TRBV2 to TRBJ2-7; D is perhaps TRBD1 (5 bases). The V gene's germline CDR1 is SNHLY and CDR2 FYNNEI. V was cut by 3 bases and J by 5 bases, with 14 bases left in between. This CDR3 comprises 14 residues. The CDR3 bases are TGTGCCAGCAGTGATCAGGGAAGGGTAGACGAGCAGTACTTC. Translated: CASSDQGRVDEQYF.

Notes on this clone: Other nucleotide sequences in the sample specify the same CDR3. V usage is TRBV5-4 and J usage is TRBJ1-1; a possible D gene is TRBD1 (6 bases). V shed 2 bases and J shed 1 base, with 12 bases lying between them. Per the germline V gene, CDR1 is SGHNT and CDR2 is YYREEE (reference sequence). The CDR3 runs 15 residues. CDR3 sequence reads: CASSLGGRGNTEAFF. The CDR3 bases are TGTGCCAGCAGCTTAGGGGGAAGAGGGAACACTGAAGCTTTCTTT.

The chain couples TRBV10-3 to TRBJ2-3; 8 positions agree with TRBD1. The CDR3 is 14 amino acids. Germline V gene lookup returns CDR1 ENHRY and CDR2 SYGVKD. The junction had 7 bases not matched to a gene; V was cut back by 10 bases and J by 1 base. The CDR3: CATEDREGTDTQYF. As DNA, the CDR3 is TGTGCCACCGAGGACAGGGAAGGCACAGATACGCAGTATTTT.

The V call is TRBV7-9, the J call TRBJ1-1; D is unresolved. This CDR3 comprises 14 residues. Trimming left V 9 bases short and J 2 bases short, with 16 bases between. The germline CDR1 and CDR2 sequences are SEHNR and FQNEAQ (reference sequence). Written as DNA, the CDR3 is TGTGCCAGTCAGGCCCTACCTTCTAACACTGAAGCTTTCTTT. This codes for CASQALPSNTEAFF.

The rearrangement joins TRBV27 to TRBJ1-1; TRBD1 matches at 7 bases. V lost 5 bases and J lost 1; bases outside the gene matches: 7. This CDR3 is 15 amino acids long. Germline CDR1 MNHEY, CDR2 SMNVEV (reference sequence). The CDR3 DNA follows: TGTGCCAGCAGTCTTGGTCGGACAGGGAACACTGAAGCTTTCTTT. This encodes CASSLGRTGNTEAFF.

V usage is TRBV6-1 and J usage is TRBJ2-1; the match to TRBD1 covers 10 bases. Germline CDR1 MNHNS, CDR2 SASEGT. This CDR3 region has 13 residues. Unmatched junction bases numbered 2, after V lost 5 bases and J lost 7 bases. The chain's CDR3 is CASSLGQGNEQFF. CDR3 nucleotides: TGTGCCAGCAGTCTGGGACAGGGGAATGAGCAGTTCTTC.

The chain uses TRBV12-5 and TRBJ1-5; 9 bases align to TRBD1. The CDR3 loop spans 23 amino acids. Germline loops: CDR1 LGHNT, CDR2 FRNRAP. V lost 2 bases, J lost 0 bases, and 23 bases stayed unmatched. This CDR3 is CASGLNPGQGDSVSVYSNQPQHF. Written as DNA, the CDR3 is TGTGCTAGTGGTTTGAATCCGGGACAGGGTGATTCGGTTTCGGTTTATAGCAATCAGCCCCAGCATTTT.

The chain links TRBV15 to TRBJ2-5; 8 bases align to TRBD1. The trim removed 2 bases at V and 2 bases at J, leaving 4 bases unmatched. Germline CDR1 reads LNHNV; CDR2 reads YYDKDF (reference sequence). The CDR3 is 15 amino acids. The CDR3 nucleotides are TGTGCCACCAGCAGACGAGGGACAGGACAAGAGACCCAGTACTTC. It yields the protein CATSRRGTGQETQYF. Complete variable domain (other parts from reference TRBV15 and TRBJ2-5): DAMVIQNPRYQVTQFGKPVTLSCSQTLNHNVMYWYQQKSSQAPKLLFHYYDKDFNNEADTPDNFQSRRPNTSFCFLDIRSPGLGDTAMYLCATSRRGTGQETQYFGPGTRLLVL.

The chain carries TRBV19 and TRBJ2-6; D uncertain. Germline loops: CDR1 LNHDA, CDR2 SQIVND (reference sequence). V was pared by 2 bases and J by 5 bases, with 13 bases between. This CDR3 is built from 16 residues. The CDR3 region is CASSIIPGQRANVLTF. The CDR3 nucleotides are TGTGCCAGTAGTATAATTCCAGGCCAGAGGGCCAACGTCCTGACTTTC.

The rearrangement joins TRBV6-8 to TRBJ2-5, with TRBD2 matching 8 bases. CDR1 and CDR2 (germline): MNHGY, SAAAGT. Trimming took 6 bases from V and 5 from J; bases not matched to a gene: 14. The CDR3 extends over 16 amino acids. The CDR3, as DNA: TGTGCCAGCAGCCATTTCTCGGGGGGGCCTGGGGAGACCCAGTACTTC. This codes for CASSHFSGGPGETQYF.

The CDR3 DNA sequence: TGTGCCAGCAGCACCAGGGGGCGCGGGGAAAAACTGTTTTTT. Protein product: CASSTRGRGEKLFF. The V and J genes are TRBV5-6 and TRBJ1-4, with 8 bases lining up with TRBD1. V shed 4 bases and J 8 bases; nucleotides not matched to a gene: 7. The CDR3 sequence is 14 residues long. Germline V CDR1 and CDR2: SGHDT, YYEEEE.

The chain carries TRBV10-3 and TRBJ1-3; maybe TRBD1 (5 bases). The V end lost 3 bases, the J end lost 3 bases, and 21 bases lay between the germline ends. The CDR3 sequence is 18 residues long. The V gene's germline CDR1 is ENHRY and CDR2 SYGVKD. The CDR3: CAISDPTRSEGVGNTIYF. CDR3 in DNA: TGTGCCATCAGTGACCCTACCCGGAGTGAAGGGGTTGGAAACACCATATATTTT.

The table lists this clone with a few counts. The rearrangement joins TRBV5-8 to TRBJ2-2, with D tentatively TRBD2 (5 bases). This CDR3 has 15 residues. Germline V gene data show CDR1 as SGHTS and CDR2 as YDEGEE. V shed 1 base and J shed 5 bases, with 12 bases lying between them. The CDR3 DNA reads TGTGCCAGCAGCTTGCGGGAATACCAAACCGGGGAGCTGTTTTTT. As protein: CASSLREYQTGELFF. The variable domain in full, with the rest retrieved from reference TRBV5-8 and TRBJ2-2, is EAGVTQSPTHLIKTRGQQATLRCSPISGHTSVYWYQQALGLGLQFLLWYDEGEERNRGNFPPRFSGRQFPNYSSELNVNALELEDSALYLCASSLREYQTGELFFGEGSRLTVL.

The chain links TRBV5-8 to TRBJ1-2, with 7 bases that match TRBD1. V trimming: 2 bases; J trimming: 3 bases; junction bases outside the gene matches: 7. CDR3 length equals 15 residues. Germline V gene sequence: CDR1 SGHTS, CDR2 YDEGEE. CDR3 loop: CASSFYRGGDYGYTF. DNA for the CDR3: TGTGCCAGCAGCTTCTACAGGGGAGGCGACTATGGCTACACCTTC.

The rearrangement links TRBV5-1 to TRBJ1-1; D is undetermined. The CDR3 has 14 residues. Germline CDR1 is SGHRS and CDR2 is YFSETQ. Trimming took 1 base from V and 4 from J, leaving 11 bases between them. CDR3 nucleotide sequence: TGCGCCAGCAGCTTGAGACCAGAGGGCACTGAAGCTTTCTTT. Protein product: CASSLRPEGTEAFF.

This clone was seen only a few times. The chain combines TRBV27 with TRBJ1-1, with D perhaps TRBD1 (5 bases). Germline V gives CDR1 MNHEY, CDR2 SMNVEV (reference sequence). Trimming removed 5 bases from V and 7 bases from J, with 17 bases in between. This CDR3 is 14 amino acids long. CDR3 nucleotide sequence: TGTGCCAGCAGTCCCTGGGTGGGGGGGTATGAAGCTTTCTTT. Translated: CASSPWVGGYEAFF.

This clone was detected once. This sequence joins TRBV7-8 and TRBJ2-5; D might be TRBD2 (6 bases). CDR1 is SGHVS and CDR2 is FQNEAQ in the germline V gene. V shed 5 bases and J shed 2 bases, with 12 bases lying between them. The CDR3 spans 14 residues. CDR3 in amino acids: CASSGTEGQETQYF. The CDR3 nucleotides read TGTGCCAGCAGCGGTACGGAGGGACAAGAGACCCAGTACTTC.

The gene calls are TRBV28 and TRBJ2-1; 12 positions agree with TRBD2. Per the germline V gene, CDR1 is MDHEN and CDR2 is SYDVKM. The CDR3 sequence is 15 residues long. Losses at the gene ends were 4 bases for V and 7 bases for J; bases not matched to a gene: 5. The CDR3 spells CASSSLAGGRNEQFF. DNA of the CDR3: TGTGCCAGCAGTTCTCTAGCGGGAGGGCGGAATGAGCAGTTCTTC.

The chain uses TRBV4-3 and TRBJ2-7; the D is unclear. Germline values: CDR1 LGHNA, CDR2 YSLEER. This CDR3 has 17 amino acids. V lost 1 base and J lost 2, with 18 bases in between. CDR3 DNA sequence: TGCGCCAGCAGCCAAGGGCTGGGCAGTGCGTCAACCTACGAGCAGTACTTC. Translated, it gives CASSQGLGSASTYEQYF.

The chain joins TRBV6-1 to TRBJ2-6; D is unresolved. Germline V lookup: CDR1 MNHNS, CDR2 SASEGT. This CDR3 has 12 amino acids. V dropped 6 bases and J dropped 6 bases, with 6 bases sitting between them. CDR3 protein: CASSQQANVLTF. The CDR3, as DNA: TGTGCCAGCAGCCAACAGGCCAACGTCCTGACTTTC.

This sequence joins TRBV27 and TRBJ2-1; 11 nucleotides line up with TRBD2. The CDR3 is 16 residues long. Trimming took 6 bases from V and 0 from J; bases not matched to a gene: 4. Germline lookup yields CDR1 MNHEY and CDR2 SMNVEV (reference sequence). The CDR3 reads CASSLSGRASYNEQFF. In DNA form, the CDR3 reads TGTGCCAGCAGCCTTAGCGGGAGGGCCTCCTACAATGAGCAGTTCTTC.

The V call is TRBV28, the J call TRBJ1-5; D is perhaps TRBD1 (6 bases). The CDR3 totals 17 residues. Trimming removed 6 bases from V and 0 bases from J, with 18 bases in between. Germline CDR1 and CDR2: MDHEN and SYDVKM. The CDR3 loop is CASRRYGTSYSNQPQHF. The CDR3 coding sequence is TGTGCCAGCAGGCGATATGGGACATCCTATAGCAATCAGCCCCAGCATTTT.

As DNA, the CDR3 is TGTGCCAGCAGCCCGCAGGACAGATACTACGAGCAGTACTTC. Protein product: CASSPQDRYYEQYF. The genes are TRBV9 and TRBJ2-7; weak D call: TRBD1 (6 bases). Germline V gene data show CDR1 as SGDLS and CDR2 as YYNGEE. V was trimmed by 4 bases and J by 3 bases, leaving 14 bases between them. This CDR3 contains 14 residues.

The J gene is TRBJ2-3, the V gene TRBV9; D unclear. The CDR3 runs 15 residues. V was cut by 3 bases and J by 0 bases, with 11 bases left in between. Looked up from germline, CDR1 is SGDLS and CDR2 is YYNGEE. The CDR3 reads CASSGTSTSTDTQYF. The CDR3 DNA follows: TGTGCCAGCAGCGGAACTTCCACTAGCACAGATACGCAGTATTTT.

The chain employs TRBV5-1 and TRBJ2-1; a weak D match, TRBD2 (6 bases). CDR3 length equals 15 residues. V shed 0 bases and J shed 0 bases, with 7 bases lying between them. Germline-derived CDR1 and CDR2 are SGHRS and YFSETQ. The CDR3 DNA is TGCGCCAGCAGCTTGGACGGGAGCTCCTACAATGAGCAGTTCTTC. Its protein product is CASSLDGSSYNEQFF.